Sequencing of this TCR beta chain was carried out in a study of blood T cell repertoires in COVID-19. Measured with immunoSEQ multiplex PCR; TCRdb has only the in-frame clones, and not every one. The sample lists approximately 120,000 clones; over 80% were seen once. Recovered Cohort 3 donors showed two negative PCRs, clearance, or symptom resolution. Trimming cost V 0 bases and J 1 base, with 13 bases left between them. The CDR3 loop spans 17 amino acids. CDR1 and CDR2 (germline): MGHRA, YSYEKL. This clone was observed once. The sequencing sample was made of PBMCs or T cells enriched from blood (not recorded which). This chain connects TRBV4-1 to TRBJ2-4; D might be TRBD2 (5 bases). The clonotype comes from a man aged 25 to 40 who had recovered from COVID-19. The CDR3 loop reads CASSQEEGYRAKNIQYF. The CDR3 nucleotides are TGCGCCAGCAGCCAAGAAGAGGGTTACCGGGCCAAAAACATTCAGTACTTC.